A selection of T cell receptor beta chains follows, all from one sample in a study of metastatic and nonmetastatic thyroid tumors. MiXCR was used by TCRdb to re-call the PCR reads. The data contain about 20,000 clones, around 10% of them singletons. The sequenced material came from blood. These receptors were obtained from a female donor with papillary thyroid cancer or a benign thyroid nodule (not recorded which). Some clones in this sample may be carry-over from other donors' samples. CDR3s include the opening cysteine and the closing phenylalanine or tryptophan. D genes are given only for firm matches. Expanded clones are given a class, and other clones once, few, many or no size at all.

NA	NA	TRBV4-3	TRBJ2-7	CASSQDRRGLSYDQYF	TGCGCCAGCAGCCAAGATCGGCGGGGCCTATCCTACGATCAGTACTTC
NA	TRBD2	TRBV11-2	TRBJ2-1	CSSSSRTSGSNEQFF	TGTTCCAGCAGCTCGCGGACTAGCGGGAGCAATGAGCAGTTCTTC
many	NA	TRBV4-1	TRBJ2-1	CASSQVEGSYNEQFF	TGCGCCAGCAGCCAAGTGGAAGGGTCCTACAATGAGCAGTTCTTC
many	NA	TRBV7-9	TRBJ2-7	CASSALPGSYEQYF	TGTGCCAGCAGCGCCCTCCCGGGCTCCTACGAGCAGTACTTC
many	NA	TRBV19	TRBJ2-3	CASSVGASTDTQYF	TGTGCCAGTAGTGTGGGAGCGAGCACAGATACGCAGTATTTT
many	NA	TRBV4-1	TRBJ1-2	CASSQGAYYGYTF	TGCGCCAGCAGCCAAGGGGCCTACTATGGCTACACCTTC
many	TRBD2	TRBV20-1	TRBJ2-7	CSARTSGPNAYEQYF	TGCAGTGCAAGGACTAGCGGCCCGAACGCATACGAGCAGTACTTC
NA	NA	TRBV5-1	TRBJ2-1	CASSGLAAYNEQFF	TGCGCCAGCAGCGGACTTGCGGCCTACAATGAGCAGTTCTTC
NA	TRBD2	TRBV20-1	TRBJ2-7	CSARPRDYPYEQYF	TGCAGTGCTAGACCCCGGGACTACCCCTACGAGCAGTACTTC
few	NA	TRBV15	TRBJ1-2	CATSRDRRTAYGYTF	TGTGCCACCAGCAGAGATCGACGGACAGCCTATGGCTACACCTTC
many	NA	TRBV9	TRBJ2-1	CASSVGGGSYNEQFF	TGTGCCAGCAGCGTAGGAGGGGGATCCTACAATGAGCAGTTCTTC
many	NA	TRBV7-2	TRBJ2-7	CASSLARTYEQYF	TGTGCCAGCAGCTTAGCTCGGACCTACGAGCAGTACTTC
many	NA	TRBV2	TRBJ2-1	CASSARGHNEQFF	TGTGCCAGCAGTGCTAGGGGTCACAATGAGCAGTTCTTC
many	NA	TRBV30	TRBJ2-1	CAWSEAHYNEQFF	TGTGCCTGGAGTGAAGCCCATTACAATGAGCAGTTCTTC
many	NA	TRBV29-1	TRBJ2-3	CSLGGTDTQYF	TGCAGCCTAGGGGGTACTGATACGCAGTATTTT
NA	NA	TRBV5-4	TRBJ2-7	CASSSTGTVYEQYF	TGTGCCAGCAGCTCGACCGGAACAGTCTACGAGCAGTACTTC
many	NA	TRBV20-1	TRBJ1-4	CSARVEGSKLFF	TGCAGTGCTAGAGTTGAAGGTTCAAAACTGTTTTTT
NA	NA	TRBV11-2	TRBJ2-5	CASSSEWREETQYF	TGTGCCAGCAGCTCAGAATGGAGAGAAGAGACCCAGTACTTC
many	NA	TRBV7-9	TRBJ2-3	CASSLRSDTQYF	TGTGCCAGCAGCTTAAGGTCAGATACGCAGTATTTT
medium-sized	TRBD1	TRBV6-1	TRBJ2-2	CASSRQSGTGGDGELFF	TGTGCCAGCAGCCGGCAATCCGGGACAGGGGGAGACGGGGAGCTGTTTTTT
few	NA	TRBV5-6	TRBJ1-1	CASSLRQMNTEAFF	TGTGCCAGCAGCTTGCGGCAAATGAACACTGAAGCTTTCTTT
many	TRBD1	TRBV20-1	TRBJ2-1	CSAGPPGQGANEQFF	TGCAGTGCTGGGCCCCCCGGACAGGGGGCAAATGAGCAGTTCTTC
many	TRBD2	TRBV5-1	TRBJ2-5	CASSLASGRSETQYF	TGCGCCAGCAGCTTGGCCAGCGGGAGGAGCGAGACCCAGTACTTC
many	NA	TRBV6-2/TRBV6-3	TRBJ2-3	CASSDPHRATDTQYF	TGTGCCAGCAGTGACCCTCACCGGGCCACAGATACGCAGTATTTT
few	NA	TRBV18	TRBJ2-3	CASSPKGSTDTQYF	TGTGCCAGCTCACCAAAGGGCAGCACAGATACGCAGTATTTT
many	NA	TRBV5-1	TRBJ2-3	CASSLRSDTQYF	TGCGCCAGCAGCTTGCGTTCAGATACGCAGTATTTT
medium-sized	NA	TRBV12-3/TRBV12-4	TRBJ1-2	CASSLVSRDGYTF	TGTGCCAGCAGTTTGGTCTCTCGGGATGGCTACACCTTC
many	TRBD2	TRBV20-1	TRBJ2-7	CSARVAGGAYEQYF	TGCAGTGCTAGGGTAGCGGGAGGCGCCTACGAGCAGTACTTC
many	NA	TRBV4-3	TRBJ2-7	CASSQEPPGAGYEQYF	TGCGCCAGCAGCCAAGAGCCTCCCGGGGCCGGCTACGAGCAGTACTTC
medium-sized	NA	TRBV6-1	TRBJ2-6	CASRTSGSGANVLTF	TGTGCCAGCAGAACCAGTGGCTCTGGGGCCAACGTCCTGACTTTC
many	TRBD2	TRBV5-6	TRBJ2-3	CASSFPGLAGSSTDTQYF	TGTGCCAGCAGCTTTCCGGGACTAGCGGGTTCTAGCACAGATACGCAGTATTTT
NA	NA	TRBV11-2	TRBJ2-2	CASSLRFRTPNTGELFF	TGTGCCAGCAGCTTAAGGTTCCGGACTCCGAACACCGGGGAGCTGTTTTTT
many	NA	TRBV12-3/TRBV12-4	TRBJ2-3	CASRGPGDTQYF	TGTGCCAGCAGAGGACCCGGAGATACGCAGTATTTT
many	TRBD1	TRBV9	TRBJ2-2	CASSVATGGPGELFF	TGTGCCAGCAGCGTAGCGACAGGGGGACCCGGGGAGCTGTTTTTT
medium-sized	NA	TRBV6-1	TRBJ2-7	CASSEGSGGNYEQYF	TGTGCCAGCAGTGAAGGGTCAGGGGGGAACTACGAGCAGTACTTC
many	NA	TRBV20-1	TRBJ2-1	CSARDLASAYNEQFF	TGCAGTGCTAGAGATCTGGCTAGCGCCTACAATGAGCAGTTCTTC
NA	TRBD1	TRBV6-5	TRBJ1-6	CASSLSTGTGHSPLHF	TGTGCCAGCAGTTTATCCACCGGGACAGGTCACTCACCCCTCCACTTT
many	NA	TRBV7-9	TRBJ2-5	CASSIRDTQETQYF	TGTGCCAGCAGCATCCGGGACACCCAAGAGACCCAGTACTTC
many	TRBD2	TRBV11-1	TRBJ2-3	CASSPRGGRVAADTQYF	TGTGCCAGCAGCCCACGGGGGGGGCGCGTGGCGGCAGATACGCAGTATTTT
NA	TRBD2	TRBV5-1	TRBJ2-3	CASSLGSSSGKRDTQYF	TGCGCCAGCAGCTTGGGCTCGTCTAGCGGGAAGAGGGATACGCAGTATTTT
NA	NA	TRBV12-3/TRBV12-4	TRBJ1-6	CASSWTGYNSPLHF	TGTGCCAGCAGTTGGACGGGCTATAATTCACCCCTCCACTTT
many	TRBD2	TRBV4-3	TRBJ2-7	CASSQEAGLAGPVGSYEQYF	TGCGCCAGCAGCCAAGAGGCGGGGCTAGCGGGCCCAGTCGGCTCCTACGAGCAGTACTTC
NA	NA	TRBV27	TRBJ1-6	CASRGTVNSPLHF	TGTGCCAGCAGGGGAACAGTAAATTCACCCCTCCACTTT
many	NA	TRBV3-1	TRBJ2-1	CASSQELVGEQFF	TGTGCCAGCAGCCAAGAACTAGTAGGGGAGCAGTTCTTC
many	TRBD2	TRBV6-5	TRBJ2-1	CASSSPTSLGSYNEQFF	TGTGCCAGCAGTTCCCCGACTAGCTTGGGTTCCTACAATGAGCAGTTCTTC
NA	NA	TRBV4-2	TRBJ2-1	CASSSATMGRNNEQFF	TGTGCCAGCAGTTCAGCTACTATGGGGAGAAACAATGAGCAGTTCTTC
many	NA	TRBV6-4	TRBJ2-2	CASSPSGHTGELFF	TGTGCCAGCAGTCCATCAGGGCACACCGGGGAGCTGTTTTTT
NA	NA	TRBV6-1	TRBJ2-1	CDSSEGAGSANEQFF	TGTGACAGCAGTGAAGGGGCAGGGTCGGCCAATGAGCAGTTCTTC
many	NA	TRBV30	TRBJ2-6	CAWRRGITGANVLTF	TGTGCCTGGAGGCGGGGAATTACTGGGGCCAACGTCCTGACTTTC